Detailed here is one T cell receptor (beta chain). What it binds is unknown. The V end was cut by 7 bases, the J end by 3 bases, with 13 bases between. From germline, CDR1 is ENHRY and CDR2 SYGVKD. CDR3 size: 13 residues. The data derive from a study of Graves' ophthalmopathy and Graves' hyperthyroidism. From RNA, the CDR3 regions of TCR beta chains were amplified and sequenced. RT-PCR was first run with HTBI primers, then multiplex PCR in a second round. One entry per CDR3 protein results from TCRdb running MiXCR on the multiplex PCR reads. This table has about 50,000 distinct CDR3 sequences, roughly half appearing once. Whole-study findings and limits: For separating ophthalmopathy from stable hyperthyroidism, a 13-signature model gave 85% to 90% sensitivity and 65% to 82% specificity. The model reached 70.59% sensitivity and about 73% specificity for predicting ophthalmopathy progression.

This chain joins TRBV10-3 and TRBJ2-7; TRBD1 might be the D (8 bases). The clonotype originates from an adult woman with Graves' ophthalmopathy. The specimen sequenced was peripheral blood. CDR3 sequence (DNA): TGTGCCATCACCAGCGGGACAGGCTACGAGCAGTACTTC. Protein: CAITSGTGYEQYF.